This T cell receptor beta chain came from a study of T-cell reconstitution after alpha-beta-depleted transplantation in children. This clonotype has ten or more counts. The CDR3 has 16 residues. Trimming cost V 3 bases and J 8 bases, with 22 bases left between them. Germline CDR1 reads MNHEY; CDR2 reads SMNVEV (reference sequence). A TCRbeta library incorporating unique molecular identifiers was prepared. TCRdb ran MiXCR on the PCR reads and lists one entry per CDR3 protein. This table has hundreds of thousands of distinct CDR3 sequences, 12% appearing once. The sample here was PBMCs from the stem cell graft donor, taken from the stem cell graft. The chain combines TRBV27 with TRBJ1-1, with a weak D call TRBD1 (5 bases). This receptor was taken from a human donor who donated a stem cell graft to a child with acute lymphoblastic leukemia. The CDR3 coding sequence is TGTGCCAGCAGTTTCGGGGCTGGGATGGGAACCGGGGAAGCTTTCTTT. Protein sequence: CASSFGAGMGTGEAFF.